These 25 T cell receptor beta chains originate from one sample sequenced in a study of beta chain features in type 1 diabetes. Reverse transcribing all isolated RNA meant expressed TCRB transcripts were sequenced. The data were produced by immunoSEQ multiplex PCR, yet TCRdb's version contains in-frame clones alone and is incomplete. The table lists over 150,000 clones, around 8% of them singletons. Findings and limits, study-wide: Among all four CD4+ subsets, Type 1 diabetes patients had TCRB CDR3s that were moderately but significantly shorter.

What these receptors recognize is not known. The specimen was central memory CD4+ T cells from blood. The receptors originated from a woman between 18 and 29 years old with type 1 diabetes.

The CDR3: CASSRGGVRAAFF. Written as DNA, the CDR3 is TGTGCCAGCAGCCGAGGAGGTGTCCGTGCAGCTTTCTTT. The chain recombines TRBV7-9 with TRBJ1-1; D not certain. The germline V gene encodes CDR1 SEHNR and CDR2 FQNEAQ (reference sequence). V was pared by 5 bases and J by 10 bases, with 17 bases between. The CDR3 totals 13 residues. The complete variable domain, with remaining parts taken from reference TRBV7-9 and TRBJ1-1, reads DTGVSQNPRHKITKRGQNVTFRCDPISEHNRLYWYRQTLGQGPEFLTYFQNEAQLEKSRLLSDRFSAERPKGSFSTLEIQRTEQGDSAMYLCASSRGGVRAAFFGQGTRLTVV.

The V and J genes are TRBV4-3 and TRBJ2-5, with TRBD2 as a possible D gene (6 bases). V was clipped by 0 bases and J by 14 bases, with 16 bases between them. The CDR3 spans 13 residues. Germline-derived CDR1 and CDR2 are LGHNA and YSLEER. CDR3 coding DNA: TGCGCCAGCAGCCAAGAAGGGTCGACTAGGCCCTACTTC. It encodes CASSQEGSTRPYF.

The gene calls are TRBV6-4 and TRBJ2-5; D not resolved. The CDR3 runs 14 residues. Trimming stripped 4 bases from V and 4 bases from J, with 13 bases between. Germline lookup yields CDR1 MRHNA and CDR2 SNTAGT. For the CDR3, the DNA is TGTGCCAGCAGTGTCCCGGGTGTCGCAGAGACCCAGTACTTC. Its translation is CASSVPGVAETQYF.

This clone was observed a handful of times. V gene TRBV5-1 combines with J gene TRBJ2-1; TRBD2 matches 8 bases. Germline CDR1 is SGHRS and CDR2 is YFSETQ. V lost 4 bases and J lost 2; bases outside the gene matches: 11. The CDR3 is 17 residues long. CDR3 sequence reads: CASSADPGGATYNEQFF. In nucleotides, the CDR3 is TGCGCCAGCAGCGCGGACCCCGGGGGGGCAACCTACAATGAGCAGTTCTTC. The variable domain in full, completed from reference TRBV5-1 and TRBJ2-1, reads KAGVTQTPRYLIKTRGQQVTLSCSPISGHRSVSWYQQTPGQGLQFLFEYFSETQRNKGNFPGRFSGRQFSNSRSEMNVSTLELGDSALYLCASSADPGGATYNEQFFGPGTRLTVL.

This chain uses TRBV6-5 with TRBJ2-5; TRBD1 aligns across 10 bases. The CDR3 is 15 residues long. V lost 4 bases and J lost 2; bases outside the gene matches: 4. CDR1 and CDR2 (germline): MNHEY, SVGAGI. In DNA form, the CDR3 reads TGTGCCAGCAGTTCCCGGGACAGGGGACAAGAGACCCAGTACTTC. Amino acid sequence: CASSSRDRGQETQYF.

This clone was found a few times. This chain connects TRBV28 to TRBJ2-4; a weak D match, TRBD2 (6 bases). Germline CDR1 and CDR2: MDHEN and SYDVKM. The CDR3 consists of 12 residues. With 4 bases removed from V and 16 bases from J, the gap between germline ends came to 17 bases. In DNA, the CDR3 is TGTGCCAGCAGTTCCCCCCGACTAGAAGCCTACTTC. The encoded protein is CASSSPRLEAYF.

This clone was counted a few times. CDR3 protein: CASSLTTGGPNNSPLHF. DNA for the CDR3: TGTGCCAGCAGCTTAACCACAGGGGGCCCGAATAATTCACCCCTCCACTTT. The V gene is TRBV7-6, the J gene TRBJ1-6, with 9 bases lining up with TRBD1. The CDR3 runs 17 residues. Germline CDR1 and CDR2: SGHVS and FNYEAQ. The trim removed 2 bases at V and 5 bases at J, leaving 7 bases unmatched.

This clone was counted a few times. The sample holds other DNA sequences that translate to the same CDR3. The chain is built from TRBV19 and TRBJ2-5; D uncertain. V lost 5 bases to trimming and J lost 2 bases, with 6 bases between them. The CDR3 spans 12 residues. Germline CDR1 and CDR2: LNHDA and SQIVND (reference sequence). The CDR3 DNA is TGTGCCAGTAGTTCCGGGCAAGAGACCCAGTACTTC. It specifies CASSSGQETQYF.

As to this clone: The junction departs from the called germline gene at one end, perhaps through a read error. J is TRBJ2-7 and V is TRBV18; D might be TRBD1 (6 bases). The CDR3 extends over 16 amino acids. Germline V gives CDR1 KGHSH, CDR2 LQKENI. CDR3: CASSPLRGRGDYEQYF. The CDR3 nucleotides are TGTGCCAGCTCGCCACTTCGGGGCAGGGGCGACTACGAGCAGTACTTC.

This clone has just a few counts. CDR3 DNA: TGTGCCAGCAAACCGGGACAGGATGGCAATGAGCAGTTCTTC. Protein: CASKPGQDGNEQFF. This chain connects TRBV27 to TRBJ2-1; 8 bases are shared with TRBD1. The CDR3 contains 14 residues. CDR1 is MNHEY, CDR2 SMNVEV, per germline (reference sequence). The V gene end was trimmed by 7 bases and the J gene end by 6 bases; junction bases not matched to a gene: 8.

In the case of this clone: The junction and the germline gene differ at one end; a read error may be behind it. J is TRBJ2-3 and V is TRBV29-1; D possibly uses TRBD1 or TRBD2 (5 bases each). Looked up from germline, CDR1 is SQVTM and CDR2 is ANQGSEA. The CDR3 has 14 amino acids. In nucleotides, the CDR3 is TGCAGCGTTAAAGAGGGGCTGGGCACAGATACGCAGTATTTT. Its protein product is CSVKEGLGTDTQYF.

This clone was counted a few times. The gene calls are TRBV5-1 and TRBJ2-3, with a possible D match to TRBD2 (5 bases). From germline, CDR1 is SGHRS and CDR2 YFSETQ. The V and J ends lost 4 bases and 2 bases respectively, with 17 bases between them. The CDR3 length is 16 residues. The CDR3 region has the DNA TGCGCCAGCAGCCAAGGACTTTCTCCGCCCACAGATACGCAGTATTTT. Amino acids: CASSQGLSPPTDTQYF.

The gene calls are TRBV5-6 and TRBJ2-7; D is uncertain. Germline CDR1 reads SGHDT; CDR2 reads YYEEEE. V was clipped by 4 bases and J by 4 bases, with 12 bases between them. The CDR3 extends over 13 amino acids. As DNA, the CDR3 is TGTGCCAGCAGCCGCGCCTCGACTTACGAGCAGTACTTC. It specifies CASSRASTYEQYF.

This clone showed up just once. The rearrangement uses TRBV7-9 and TRBJ1-4; D unresolved. The CDR3 contains 13 residues. Germline CDR1 SEHNR, CDR2 FQNEAQ (reference sequence). Trimming removed 5 bases from V and 8 bases from J, with 12 bases in between. Here the CDR3 reads CASSQNGREKLFF. The CDR3 bases are TGTGCCAGCAGCCAAAACGGGAGAGAAAAACTGTTTTTT. Together with reference TRBV7-9 and TRBJ1-4, the CDR3 gives the full variable domain: DTGVSQNPRHKITKRGQNVTFRCDPISEHNRLYWYRQTLGQGPEFLTYFQNEAQLEKSRLLSDRFSAERPKGSFSTLEIQRTEQGDSAMYLCASSQNGREKLFFGSGTQLSVL.

There are a few counts of this clone. This same CDR3 is encoded by further DNA sequences in the sample. V and J are TRBV7-2 and TRBJ1-1, with D possibly matching TRBD1 (5 bases). CDR1 and CDR2 from the germline V gene are SGHTA and FQGNSA. V was trimmed by 5 bases and J by 4 bases, leaving 11 bases between them. The CDR3 sequence is 13 residues long. CDR3 loop: CASSPTGGTEAFF. The DNA of the CDR3 is TGTGCCAGCAGCCCGACGGGGGGCACTGAAGCTTTCTTT. Looking up the rest from reference TRBV7-2 and TRBJ1-1 gives the full variable domain: GAGVSQSPSNKVTEKGKDVELRCDPISGHTALYWYRQSLGQGLEFLIYFQGNSAPDKSGLPSDRFSAERTGGSVSTLTIQRTQQEDSAVYLCASSPTGGTEAFFGQGTRLTVV.

This clone was seen a handful of times. V and J are TRBV5-1 and TRBJ1-5; D gene unclear. Looked up from germline, CDR1 is SGHRS and CDR2 is YFSETQ. Deletions cut 5 bases from V and 4 bases from J, with 4 bases between. The CDR3 consists of 11 residues. In DNA form, the CDR3 reads TGCGCCAGCAGTCCTAATCAGCCCCAGCATTTT. This encodes CASSPNQPQHF.

The V and J genes are TRBV7-2 and TRBJ2-5; D is possibly TRBD1 (6 bases). There are 14 residues in the CDR3. The V gene's germline CDR1 is SGHTA and CDR2 FQGNSA. With 4 bases removed from V and 1 base from J, the gap between germline ends came to 10 bases. The CDR3 DNA is TGTGCCAGCAGCTCACAGGGTAGCCAAGAGACCCAGTACTTC. Amino acid sequence: CASSSQGSQETQYF.

V usage is TRBV7-2 and J usage is TRBJ2-1; 12 bases align to TRBD2. Trimming cost V 6 bases and J 8 bases; bases outside gene matches: 5. The CDR3 consists of 14 residues. CDR1 is SGHTA and CDR2 is FQGNSA in the germline V gene. In DNA form, the CDR3 reads TGTGCCAGCAGGACCCTAGCGGGAGGGCATGAGCAGTTCTTC. It codes for CASRTLAGGHEQFF. Full variable domain (rest looked up from reference TRBV7-2 and TRBJ2-1): GAGVSQSPSNKVTEKGKDVELRCDPISGHTALYWYRQSLGQGLEFLIYFQGNSAPDKSGLPSDRFSAERTGGSVSTLTIQRTQQEDSAVYLCASRTLAGGHEQFFGPGTRLTVL.

This chain uses TRBV5-1 with TRBJ2-5, with D possibly matching TRBD2 (6 bases). The germline gives CDR1 SGHRS, CDR2 YFSETQ. This CDR3 spans 13 amino acids. V was pared by 3 bases and J by 5 bases, with 11 bases between. The CDR3 loop is CASSSTGDETQYF. The DNA of the CDR3 is TGCGCCAGCAGCTCAACGGGAGATGAGACCCAGTACTTC.

In this sample, this clone turned up a few times. The CDR3 DNA sequence: TGCGCCAGCAGCTTGAGGTCCTCTAGCGCCAGCTCCTACAATGAGCAGTTCTTC. It encodes CASSLRSSSASSYNEQFF. The chain recombines TRBV5-1 with TRBJ2-1; D is perhaps TRBD2 (6 bases). The CDR3 has 18 amino acids. V shed 1 base and J shed 0 bases, with 17 bases lying between them. Per the germline V gene, CDR1 is SGHRS and CDR2 is YFSETQ.

The CDR3 loop is CASMQDVYEKLFF. CDR3 DNA sequence: TGTGCCAGCATGCAGGATGTTTATGAAAAACTGTTTTTT. The chain is built from TRBV2 and TRBJ1-4; D is ambiguous. CDR1 and CDR2 from the germline V gene are SNHLY and FYNNEI. The germline V and J ends were trimmed by 7 bases and 6 bases, with 12 bases remaining between them. The CDR3 extends over 13 amino acids.

This clone has a handful of counts. This sequence joins TRBV18 and TRBJ2-7, with 10 bases aligning to TRBD1. The CDR3 extends over 13 amino acids. CDR1 and CDR2 (germline): KGHSH, LQKENI. The V and J ends lost 8 bases and 4 bases, in that order; junction bases with no gene match: 5. The CDR3 DNA reads as TGTGCCAGCAACAAGGGACAGGGGTACGAGCAGTACTTC. Translating it yields CASNKGQGYEQYF.

There are a few counts of this clone. This rearrangement joins TRBV6-5 to TRBJ1-2, with a tentative D call TRBD1 (5 bases). The CDR3 runs 14 residues. Germline V gives CDR1 MNHEY, CDR2 SVGAGI. V was cut by 10 bases and J by 6 bases, with 21 bases left in between. CDR3 coding DNA: TGTGCCACCAGCAGGATTCAGGGAAATCATGGCTACACCTTC. This sequence encodes CATSRIQGNHGYTF.

As for this clone: Other DNA sequences of this sample code for an identical CDR3. The J gene is TRBJ2-5, the V gene TRBV7-6; tentatively, D is TRBD2 (5 bases). V was clipped by 0 bases and J by 4 bases, with 9 bases between them. Per germline, CDR1 SGHVS and CDR2 FNYEAQ. The CDR3 spans 14 residues. The CDR3 nucleotides are TGTGCCAGCAGCTTAGCGCTACGGGGAGAGACCCAGTACTTC. Amino acid sequence: CASSLALRGETQYF. The variable domain in full, with the rest retrieved from reference TRBV7-6 and TRBJ2-5, is GAGVSQSPRYKVTKRGQDVALRCDPISGHVSLYWYRQALGQGPEFLTYFNYEAQQDKSGLPNDRFSAERPEGSISTLTIQRTEQRDSAMYRCASSLALRGETQYFGPGTRLLVL.

This clone was seen repeatedly, ten times or more. The J gene is TRBJ1-5, the V gene TRBV21-1; TRBD1, as called in the table, went unchecked against the DNA. TRBV21-1 is assigned pseudogene status. The length of the CDR3 is 14 residues. The CDR3 DNA reads as TGTGCCAGCACCACAAAGGGGGACCCGGGGCCCCAGCATTTT. This sequence encodes CASTTKGDPGPQHF.